This T cell receptor (beta chain) was identified in a study of blood T cell repertoires in COVID-19. Assay: immunoSEQ multiplex PCR; the TCRdb copy retains only in-frame clones and omits some. The sample lists some 180,000 clones, 65% to 85% occurring once. This CDR3 comprises 13 residues. Trimming shortened V by 2 bases and J by 6 bases, and 11 bases separated the two germline ends. Germline assignment: CDR1 KGHSH and CDR2 LQKENI. Source material: peripheral blood. The J gene is TRBJ2-7, the V gene TRBV18; no definite D call. This sequence originates from a woman in her seventies who had recovered from COVID-19. This chain's CDR3 is CASSPRPTGEQYF. In DNA form, the CDR3 reads TGTGCCAGCTCACCAAGGCCGACGGGCGAGCAGTACTTC.